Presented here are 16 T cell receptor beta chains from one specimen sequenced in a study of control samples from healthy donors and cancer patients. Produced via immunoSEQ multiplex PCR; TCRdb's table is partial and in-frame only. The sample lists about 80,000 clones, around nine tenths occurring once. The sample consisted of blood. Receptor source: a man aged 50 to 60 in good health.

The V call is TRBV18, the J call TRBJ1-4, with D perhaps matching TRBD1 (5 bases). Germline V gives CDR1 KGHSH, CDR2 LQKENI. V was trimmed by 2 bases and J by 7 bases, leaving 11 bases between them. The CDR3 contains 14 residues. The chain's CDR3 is CASSPKGLGEKLFF. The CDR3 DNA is TGTGCCAGCTCACCAAAGGGGCTCGGTGAAAAACTGTTTTTT.

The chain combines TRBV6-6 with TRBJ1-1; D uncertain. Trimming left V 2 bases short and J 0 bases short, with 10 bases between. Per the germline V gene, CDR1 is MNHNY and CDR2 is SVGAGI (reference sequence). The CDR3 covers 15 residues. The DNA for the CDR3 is TGTGCCAGCAGTTACGTCCAGGTGGTGAACACTGAAGCTTTCTTT. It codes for CASSYVQVVNTEAFF.

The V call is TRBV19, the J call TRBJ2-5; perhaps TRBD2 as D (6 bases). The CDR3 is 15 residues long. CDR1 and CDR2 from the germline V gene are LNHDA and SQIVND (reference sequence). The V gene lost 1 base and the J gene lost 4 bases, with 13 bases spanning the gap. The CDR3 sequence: CASSIGLAGGETQYF. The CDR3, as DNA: TGTGCCAGTAGTATAGGGCTAGCCGGGGGAGAGACCCAGTACTTC.

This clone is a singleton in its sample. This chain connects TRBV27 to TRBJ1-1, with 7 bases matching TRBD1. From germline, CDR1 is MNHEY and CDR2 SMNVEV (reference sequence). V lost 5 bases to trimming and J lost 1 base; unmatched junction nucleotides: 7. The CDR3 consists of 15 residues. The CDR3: CASSRTGVPNTEAFF. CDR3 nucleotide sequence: TGTGCCAGCAGTCGAACAGGGGTTCCGAACACTGAAGCTTTCTTT.

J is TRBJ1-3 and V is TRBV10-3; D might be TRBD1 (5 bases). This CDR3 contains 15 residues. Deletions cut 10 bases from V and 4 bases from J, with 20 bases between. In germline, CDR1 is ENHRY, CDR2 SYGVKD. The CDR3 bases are TGTGCCACCGCCTTTAGGGGTCCGATCGGAAACACCATATATTTT. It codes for CATAFRGPIGNTIYF.

DNA of the CDR3: TGTGCCAGCAGCTTCACTAGCGGGGGGGCAATAGATACGCAGTATTTT. Amino acids: CASSFTSGGAIDTQYF. The chain links TRBV7-2 to TRBJ2-3, with 13 bases aligning to TRBD2. The trim removed 3 bases at V and 5 bases at J, leaving 5 bases unmatched. From germline, CDR1 is SGHTA and CDR2 FQGNSA. This CDR3 has 16 residues.

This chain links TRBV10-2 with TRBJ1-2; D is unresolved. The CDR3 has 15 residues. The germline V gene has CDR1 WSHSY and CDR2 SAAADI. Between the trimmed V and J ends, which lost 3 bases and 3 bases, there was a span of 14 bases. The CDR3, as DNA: TGCGCCAGCAGTGACCCGGGGAGGGTGGACTATGGCTACACCTTC. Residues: CASSDPGRVDYGYTF.

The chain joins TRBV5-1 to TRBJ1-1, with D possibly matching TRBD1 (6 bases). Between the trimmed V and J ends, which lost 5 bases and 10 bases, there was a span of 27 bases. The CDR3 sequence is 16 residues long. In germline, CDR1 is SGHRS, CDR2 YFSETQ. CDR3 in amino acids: CASRLNTGTRSGAAFF. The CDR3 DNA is TGCGCCAGCAGGTTAAATACCGGGACAAGATCAGGCGCAGCTTTCTTT.

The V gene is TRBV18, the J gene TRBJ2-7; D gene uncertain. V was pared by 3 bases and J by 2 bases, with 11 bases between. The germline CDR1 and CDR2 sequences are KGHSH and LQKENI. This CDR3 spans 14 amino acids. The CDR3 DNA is TGTGCCAGCTCACCGGTTAGACCCACCTACGAGCAGTACTTC. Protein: CASSPVRPTYEQYF.

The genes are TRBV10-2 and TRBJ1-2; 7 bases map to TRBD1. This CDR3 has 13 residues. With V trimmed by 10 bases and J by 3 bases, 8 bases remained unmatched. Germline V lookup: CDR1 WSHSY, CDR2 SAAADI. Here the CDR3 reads CATRGQFDYGYTF. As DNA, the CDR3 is TGCGCCACCAGGGGACAGTTCGACTATGGCTACACCTTC.

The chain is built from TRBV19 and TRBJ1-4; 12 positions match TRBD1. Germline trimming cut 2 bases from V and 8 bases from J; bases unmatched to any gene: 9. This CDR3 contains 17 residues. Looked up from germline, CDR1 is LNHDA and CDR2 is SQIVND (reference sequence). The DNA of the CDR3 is TGTGCCAGTAGTATAATCGGGACAGGGGGCTCGGAGGAAAAACTGTTTTTT. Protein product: CASSIIGTGGSEEKLFF.

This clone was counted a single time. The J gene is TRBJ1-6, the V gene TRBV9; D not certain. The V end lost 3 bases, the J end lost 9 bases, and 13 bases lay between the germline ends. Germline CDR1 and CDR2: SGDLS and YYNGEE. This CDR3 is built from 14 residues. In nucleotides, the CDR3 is TGTGCCAGCAGCGGACGACGGGATAGTTCACCCCTCCACTTT. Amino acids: CASSGRRDSSPLHF.

CDR3 nucleotides: TGTGCCAGTAGTATTGGGGGCAAGTACGAGCAGTACTTC. Translated: CASSIGGKYEQYF. The chain employs TRBV19 and TRBJ2-7; maybe TRBD1 (6 bases). Per germline, CDR1 LNHDA and CDR2 SQIVND (reference sequence). The CDR3 consists of 13 residues. The V and J ends lost 3 bases and 4 bases respectively, with 10 bases between them.

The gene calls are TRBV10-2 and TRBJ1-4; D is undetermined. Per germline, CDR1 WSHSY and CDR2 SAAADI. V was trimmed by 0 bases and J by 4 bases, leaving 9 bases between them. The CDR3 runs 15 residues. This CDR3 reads CASSESGAGNEKLFF. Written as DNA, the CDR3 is TGCGCCAGCAGTGAGTCTGGTGCGGGTAATGAAAAACTGTTTTTT.

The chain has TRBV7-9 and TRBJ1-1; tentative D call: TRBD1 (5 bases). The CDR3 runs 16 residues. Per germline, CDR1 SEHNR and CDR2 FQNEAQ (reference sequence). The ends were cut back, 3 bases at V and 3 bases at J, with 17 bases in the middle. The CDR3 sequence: CASSLGGHTGYTEAFF. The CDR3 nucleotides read TGTGCCAGCAGCTTGGGAGGACACACAGGTTACACTGAAGCTTTCTTT.

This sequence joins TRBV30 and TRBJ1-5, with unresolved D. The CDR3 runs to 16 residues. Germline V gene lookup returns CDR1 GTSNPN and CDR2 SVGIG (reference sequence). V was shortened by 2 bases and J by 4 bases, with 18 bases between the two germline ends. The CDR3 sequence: CAWSPRGGIGNQPQHF. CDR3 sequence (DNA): TGTGCCTGGAGTCCCCGCGGAGGGATCGGGAATCAGCCCCAGCATTTT.